This T cell receptor beta chain comes out of a study of chemoradiotherapy in HPV16-positive cancers (dated by TCRdb to the early 2020s). Study-level background: Candidate HPV-specific T-cell clones and common TCR motifs were defined through functional T-cell assays on cells from a couple of HPV16-positive patients. The study asked whether T-cell immunity against the HPV oncoproteins E6 and E7 changes during chemoradiotherapy and whether it affects survival. Next, the candidate HPV-specific TCRs and motifs were followed in TCR repertoires from approximately 82 patients with HPV-related cancers. Broader findings and caveats from the paper: The survival association was reported for HPV16-positive patients, and the functional definition of HPV-specific T cells was derived from only two HPV16-positive patients. In HPV16-positive patients, expansion of HPV-responsive T cells during chemoradiotherapy was associated with improved recurrence-free survival. Expansion of candidate HPV-specific clones and E7-related TCR motifs was observed in the tumor microenvironment during treatment, whereas no such expansion was observed for non-HPV-specific T cells.

The library came from the immunoSEQ multiplex PCR assay. Entries here come from immuneACCESS through TCRdb and include only in-frame sequences with V and J called. Some clones fail to appear in such tables; in the studies checked, an unresolved V gene covers under half of the shortfall, and the cause of the remainder is unknown. This sample has 15,000 to 20,000 clones in its table, and roughly 91% of those were observed once. In total, the top ten clones hold about 2.3% of the sample. This clone was seen only once. Its antigen target is currently unknown. No quality values exist for individual bases; no much larger clone is one base distant. Spanning cysteine to phenylalanine, the CDR3 consists of 12 amino acids. The entry retains the CDR3 DNA only, 36 bases that are in frame from base 1. The germline V gene specifies SNHLY as CDR1 and FYNNEI as CDR2. V and J are truncated by 7 bases and 7 bases respectively, leaving an intervening sequence of 14 bases.

Repertoires were sampled repeatedly over the course of chemoradiotherapy, so clonal expansion could be followed in the tumor microenvironment. The source material was blood, sampled from a patient who underwent chemoradiotherapy. This receptor chain uses TRBV2 and TRBJ2-7; the D gene lacks a confident call. The receptor was derived from a human donor with HPV-associated anogenital cancer. The DNA reads as follows: TGTGCCAGCATGGTGGTGTTGGGGGAGCAGTACTTC. It encodes CASMVVLGEQYF. Outside the CDR3, residues come from the reference TRBV2 and TRBJ2-7 proteins, so the full variable domain is: EPEVTQTPSHQVTQMGQEVILRCVPISNHLYFYWYRQILGQKVEFLVSFYNNEISEKSEIFDDQFSVERPDGSNFTLKIRSTKLEDSAMYFCASMVVLGEQYFGPGTRLTVT.